This T cell receptor beta chain was documented in a study of cytomegalovirus exposure and HLA in healthy donors. As for the study in general: Among the 400 or so donors who were genotyped, approximately 84% fell in the genetic ancestry cluster that is associated with self-reported Caucasian donors.

Trimming took off 2 bases at V and 0 bases at J, with 5 bases between the two ends. The CDR3 is 13 amino acids. Germline CDR1 is SEHNR and CDR2 is FQNEAQ (reference sequence). In the PCR, 60 Vbeta and 13 Jbeta primers were used. TCRdb's copy holds only in-frame clones and misses some; the assay was immunoSEQ multiplex PCR. The top ten clones hold around 1.4% of a sample with a few hundred thousand clones, around 83% of them seen once. This clonotype was obtained from a girl aged 10-17 years in good health and CMV-seronegative. Sequenced input: PBMCs. This chain uses TRBV7-9 with TRBJ2-7; D is unclear. The CDR3 reads CASSLYSSYEQYF. In nucleotides, the CDR3 is TGTGCCAGCAGCTTATATAGCTCCTACGAGCAGTACTTC. The full variable domain, in which reference TRBV7-9 and TRBJ2-7 provide the parts outside the CDR3, is DTGVSQNPRHKITKRGQNVTFRCDPISEHNRLYWYRQTLGQGPEFLTYFQNEAQLEKSRLLSDRFSAERPKGSFSTLEIQRTEQGDSAMYLCASSLYSSYEQYFGPGTRLTVT.